This T cell receptor (beta chain) was documented in a study of molecular identifiers for immune sequencing clone quantification listed by TCRdb under 2018. Concerning the study at large: For a replicate experiment, RNA from approximately 20,000 or 100,000 naive CD8 T cells was divided into five aliquots, of which four were sequenced. The study was a methods study using CD8 T cells to benchmark molecular-identifier clustering-based TCR repertoire sequencing (MIDCIRS) and TCR RNA copy counting. General study outcomes and caveats: Spiked-in Jurkat TCR RNA equal to a single cell's worth was reported to be detectable even within one million naive CD8 T cells. Identical TCR molecules sharing a barcode could cause highly expanded clone sizes to be underestimated. Modeling indicated approximately 3.2 TCR RNA copies recovered per cell, compared with 9 to 10 by digital PCR, which implies a capture efficiency of about 27%. In CMV-specific effector cells, clones with more than 20 RNA copies contained over 97% of molecules, whereas in naive cells such clones contained under 1% of molecules. Naive libraries contained spiked-in Jurkat TCR RNA (roughly ten copies' worth), which is not part of the donor repertoire. When barcode sub-clustering was omitted, TCR diversity was inflated by chimeric consensus sequences, with chimeras reaching as high as 47%.

Many counts were recorded for this clonotype. Its antigen is currently not known. No quality values exist for individual bases; no much larger clone is one base distant. V loses 5 bases of germline sequence and J loses 4 bases, and the interval between the two ends is 17 bases. From the cysteine through the phenylalanine, the CDR3 covers 16 amino acids. Only the CDR3 DNA is retained, 48 bases long and in frame from the first base. The germline V gene encodes CDR1 MDHEN and CDR2 SYDVKM. Library generation was performed with PCR. Sequencing instrument: Illumina HiSeq 4000. Bulk TCR libraries were prepared as previously described, using TCR primers listed in Table S5. Purification of total RNA was performed with the Qiagen AllPrep DNA/RNA kit. Before any analysis, reads coming from multiple sequencing runs of the same library were combined into one pool. The published analysis was carried out like this. Only reads with exact TCR constant sequence were kept, trimmed to 150 nt, and grouped by their 12-nt molecular barcodes. Within each barcode group, reads were sub-clustered at a 15% Levenshtein threshold, and quality-weighted consensus sequences were built per RNA molecule. Non-functional sequences were removed, as were lower-count sequences one edit away from another. Barcode sub-clusters with fewer than 20% of the maximum read count were removed, based on fitting two negative binomial distributions. Clones were called with MiXCR by TCRdb after fastp trimmed the public reads at Q25, and only in-frame beta chains were retained. Entries are consolidated by CDR3 protein sequence, retaining the most common genes and DNA. Clone size and V and J calls follow TCRdb, not the original study. The table for this sample lists about 640,000 distinct CDR3 sequences; 15% to 20% of them were counted only once. The ten largest make up 0.75% to 0.95% of the sample.

Libraries of naive CD8 T cells were generated from roughly 21,000 to 960,000 sorted cells, with 10%, 30% or 50% of the purified RNA used. On a BD FACSAria II, naive CD8 T cells were FACS-sorted as CD8+CD4-CCR7+CD45RA+ and collected into RLT Plus buffer. Detection sensitivity was tested by spiking Jurkat RNA equal to fewer than twelve TCR copies' worth into samples containing about 19,000-1,000,000 naive CD8 T cells. CD8 T cells were enriched with RosetteSep CD8+ T Cell Enrichment Cocktail and Ficoll-Paque, followed by ACK red cell lysis. What was sequenced was naive CD8+ T cells from blood, with Jurkat cell RNA spiked in. The cell subset or site label on this specimen signifies: FACS-sorted CD8+CD4-CCR7+CD45RA+ naive T cells. This TCR was recovered from a human donor in good health. Some libraries in this study had Jurkat cell RNA spiked in. Here the chain combines TRBV28 and TRBJ2-2; the D gene remains uncertain. The DNA is as follows: TGTGCCAGCAGTCCCTCCGGGCGCCCCGTCACCGGGGAGCTGTTTTTT. Translated, it reads CASSPSGRPVTGELFF.